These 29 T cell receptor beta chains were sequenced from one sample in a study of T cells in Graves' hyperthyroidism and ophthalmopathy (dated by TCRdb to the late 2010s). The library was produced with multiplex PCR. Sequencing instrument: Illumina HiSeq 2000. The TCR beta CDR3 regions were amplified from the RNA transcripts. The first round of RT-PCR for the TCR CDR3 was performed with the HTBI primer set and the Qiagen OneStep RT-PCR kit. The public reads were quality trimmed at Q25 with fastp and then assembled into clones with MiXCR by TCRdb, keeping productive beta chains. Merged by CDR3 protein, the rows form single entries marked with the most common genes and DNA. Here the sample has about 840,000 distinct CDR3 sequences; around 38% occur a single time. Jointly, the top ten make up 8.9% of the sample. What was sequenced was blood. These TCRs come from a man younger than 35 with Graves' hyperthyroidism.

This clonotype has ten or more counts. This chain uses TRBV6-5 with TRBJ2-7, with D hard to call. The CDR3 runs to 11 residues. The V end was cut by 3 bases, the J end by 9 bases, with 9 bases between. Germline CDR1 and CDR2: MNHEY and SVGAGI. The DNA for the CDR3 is TGTGCCAGCAGTTATGGCGTGGGGCAGTACTTC. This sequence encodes CASSYGVGQYF.

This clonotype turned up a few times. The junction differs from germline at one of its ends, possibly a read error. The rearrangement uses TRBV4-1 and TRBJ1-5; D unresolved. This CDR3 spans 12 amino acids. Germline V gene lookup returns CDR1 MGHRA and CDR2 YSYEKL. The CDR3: CASSQGPGPQHF. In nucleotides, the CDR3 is TGTGCCAGCAGCCAAGGGCCGGGACCCCAGCATTTT.

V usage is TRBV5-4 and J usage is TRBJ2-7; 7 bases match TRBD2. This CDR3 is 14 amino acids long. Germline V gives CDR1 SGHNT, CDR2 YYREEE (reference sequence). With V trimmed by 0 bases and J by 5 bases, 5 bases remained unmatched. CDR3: CASSLEVGGNEQYF. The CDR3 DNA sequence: TGTGCCAGCAGCTTGGAGGTGGGGGGGAACGAGCAGTACTTC.

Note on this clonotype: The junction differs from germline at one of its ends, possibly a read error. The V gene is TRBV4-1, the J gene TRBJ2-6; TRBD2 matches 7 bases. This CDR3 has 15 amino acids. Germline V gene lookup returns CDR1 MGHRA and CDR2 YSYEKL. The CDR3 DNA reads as TGTGCCAGCAGCGAAGGGACTACTGGGGCCAACGTCCTGACTTTC. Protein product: CASSEGTTGANVLTF.

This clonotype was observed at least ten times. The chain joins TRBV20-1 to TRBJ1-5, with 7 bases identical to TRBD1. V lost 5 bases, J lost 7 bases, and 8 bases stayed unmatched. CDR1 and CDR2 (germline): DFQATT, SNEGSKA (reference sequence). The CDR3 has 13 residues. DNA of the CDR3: TGCAGTGCTGAAGGCACAGGGGTACAGCCCCAGCATTTT. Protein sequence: CSAEGTGVQPQHF.

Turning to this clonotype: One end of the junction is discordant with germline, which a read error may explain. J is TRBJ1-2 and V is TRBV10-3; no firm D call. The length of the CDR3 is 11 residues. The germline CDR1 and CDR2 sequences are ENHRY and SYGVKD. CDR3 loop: CASSEVGGHTF. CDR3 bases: TGTGCCAGCAGTGAAGTTGGTGGCCACACCTTC.

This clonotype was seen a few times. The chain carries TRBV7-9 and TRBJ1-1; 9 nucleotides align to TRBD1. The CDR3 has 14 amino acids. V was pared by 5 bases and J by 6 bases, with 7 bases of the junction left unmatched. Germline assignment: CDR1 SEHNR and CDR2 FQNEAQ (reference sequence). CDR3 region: CASSAQGARAEAFF. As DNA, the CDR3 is TGTGCCAGCAGCGCACAGGGGGCGCGGGCTGAAGCTTTCTTT. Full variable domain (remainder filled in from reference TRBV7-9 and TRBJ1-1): DTGVSQNPRHKITKRGQNVTFRCDPISEHNRLYWYRQTLGQGPEFLTYFQNEAQLEKSRLLSDRFSAERPKGSFSTLEIQRTEQGDSAMYLCASSAQGARAEAFFGQGTRLTVV.

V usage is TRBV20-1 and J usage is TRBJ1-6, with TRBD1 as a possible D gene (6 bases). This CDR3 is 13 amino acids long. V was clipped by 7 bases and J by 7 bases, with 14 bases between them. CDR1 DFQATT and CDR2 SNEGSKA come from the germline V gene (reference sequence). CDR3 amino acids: CSVRGTNNSPLHF. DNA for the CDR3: TGCAGTGTCAGGGGAACGAACAATTCACCCCTCCACTTT.

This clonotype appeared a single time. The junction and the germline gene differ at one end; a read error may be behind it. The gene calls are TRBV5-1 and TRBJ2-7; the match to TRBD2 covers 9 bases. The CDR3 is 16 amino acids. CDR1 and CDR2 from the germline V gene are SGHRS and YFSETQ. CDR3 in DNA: TGCGCCAGCAGCTGGAGGGCTAGCGGGGCTTCCTACGAGCAGCACTTC. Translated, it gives CASSWRASGASYEQHF.

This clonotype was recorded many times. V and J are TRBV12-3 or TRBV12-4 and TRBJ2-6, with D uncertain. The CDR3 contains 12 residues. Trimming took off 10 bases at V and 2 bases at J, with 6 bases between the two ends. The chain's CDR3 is CAIHAGANVLTF. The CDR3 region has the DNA TGTGCCATCCACGCTGGGGCCAACGTCCTGACTTTC.

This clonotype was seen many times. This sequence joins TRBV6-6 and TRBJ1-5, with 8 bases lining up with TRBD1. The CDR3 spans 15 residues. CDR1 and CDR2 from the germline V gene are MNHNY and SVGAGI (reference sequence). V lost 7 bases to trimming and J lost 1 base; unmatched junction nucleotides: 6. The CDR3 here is CASIATGGSNQPQHF. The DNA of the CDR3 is TGTGCCAGCATCGCAACAGGGGGGAGCAATCAGCCCCAGCATTTT.

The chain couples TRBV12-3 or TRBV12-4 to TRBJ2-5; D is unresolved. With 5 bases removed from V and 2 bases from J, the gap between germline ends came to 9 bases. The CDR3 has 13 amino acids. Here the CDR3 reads CASSPRPQETQYF. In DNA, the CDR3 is TGTGCCAGCAGTCCCCGGCCACAAGAGACCCAGTACTTC.

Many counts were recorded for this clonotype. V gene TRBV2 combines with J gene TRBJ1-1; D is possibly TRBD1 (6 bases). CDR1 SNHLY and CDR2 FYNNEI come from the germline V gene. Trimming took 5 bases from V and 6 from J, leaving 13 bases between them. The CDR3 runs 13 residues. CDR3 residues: CASSQNREAEAFF. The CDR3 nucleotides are TGTGCCAGCAGTCAAAACAGGGAGGCTGAAGCTTTCTTT.

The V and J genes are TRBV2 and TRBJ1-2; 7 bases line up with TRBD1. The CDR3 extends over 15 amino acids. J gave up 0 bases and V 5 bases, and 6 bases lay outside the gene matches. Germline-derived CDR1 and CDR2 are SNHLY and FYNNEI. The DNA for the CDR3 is TGTGCCAGCAGTCCTCGGGACAGTACTAACTATGGCTACACCTTC. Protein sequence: CASSPRDSTNYGYTF.

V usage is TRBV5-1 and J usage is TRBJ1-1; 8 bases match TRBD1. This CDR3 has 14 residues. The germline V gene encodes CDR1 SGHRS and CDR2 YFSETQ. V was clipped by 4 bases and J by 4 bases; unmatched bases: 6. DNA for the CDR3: TGCGCCAGCAGCGGTAGGACAGGGAGCACTGAAGCTTTCTTT. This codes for CASSGRTGSTEAFF. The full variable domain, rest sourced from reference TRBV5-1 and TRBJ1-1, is KAGVTQTPRYLIKTRGQQVTLSCSPISGHRSVSWYQQTPGQGLQFLFEYFSETQRNKGNFPGRFSGRQFSNSRSEMNVSTLELGDSALYLCASSGRTGSTEAFFGQGTRLTVV.

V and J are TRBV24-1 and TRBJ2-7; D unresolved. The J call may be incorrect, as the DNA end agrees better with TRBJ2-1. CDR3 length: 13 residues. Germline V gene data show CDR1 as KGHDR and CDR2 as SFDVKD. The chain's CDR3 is CATSDPTRTEQFF. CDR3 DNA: TGTGCCACCAGTGACCCTACCCGCACGGAGCAGTTCTTC.

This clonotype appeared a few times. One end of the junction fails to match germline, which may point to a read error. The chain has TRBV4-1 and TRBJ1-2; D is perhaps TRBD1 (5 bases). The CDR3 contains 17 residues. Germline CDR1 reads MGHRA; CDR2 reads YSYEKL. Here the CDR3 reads CASSQDPGRAADYGYTF. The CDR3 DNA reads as TGTGCCAGCAGCCAAGATCCTGGCAGGGCGGCTGACTATGGCTACACCTTC.

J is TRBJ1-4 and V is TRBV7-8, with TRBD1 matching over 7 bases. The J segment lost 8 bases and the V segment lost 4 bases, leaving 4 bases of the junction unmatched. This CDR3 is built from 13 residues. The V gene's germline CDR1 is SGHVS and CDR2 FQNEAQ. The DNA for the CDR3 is TGTGCCAGCAGCTGGGACAGTCGCGAAAAACTGTTTTTT. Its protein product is CASSWDSREKLFF.

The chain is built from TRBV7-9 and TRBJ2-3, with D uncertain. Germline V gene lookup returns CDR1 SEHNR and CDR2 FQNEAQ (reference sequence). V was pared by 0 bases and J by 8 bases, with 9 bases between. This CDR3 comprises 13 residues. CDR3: CASSLAGSGTQYF. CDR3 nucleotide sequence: TGTGCCAGCAGCTTAGCGGGGTCAGGTACGCAGTATTTT.

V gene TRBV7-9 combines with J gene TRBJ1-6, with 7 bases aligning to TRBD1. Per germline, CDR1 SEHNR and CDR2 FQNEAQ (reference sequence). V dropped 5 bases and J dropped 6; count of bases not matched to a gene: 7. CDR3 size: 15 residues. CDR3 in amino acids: CASSSRDSLNSPLHF. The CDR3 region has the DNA TGTGCCAGCAGCAGCCGGGACAGCCTTAATTCACCCCTCCACTTT.

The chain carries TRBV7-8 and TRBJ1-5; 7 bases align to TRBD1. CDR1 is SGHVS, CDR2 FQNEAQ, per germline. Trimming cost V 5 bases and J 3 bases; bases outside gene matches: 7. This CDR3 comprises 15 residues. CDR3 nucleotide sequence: TGTGCCAGCAGCCAGGGACAGTTCTACAATCAGCCCCAGCATTTT. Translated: CASSQGQFYNQPQHF. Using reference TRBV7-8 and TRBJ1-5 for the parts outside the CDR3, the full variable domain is GAGVSQSPRYKVAKRGQDVALRCDPISGHVSLFWYQQALGQGPEFLTYFQNEAQLDKSGLPSDRFFAERPEGSVSTLKIQRTQQEDSAVYLCASSQGQFYNQPQHFGDGTRLSIL.

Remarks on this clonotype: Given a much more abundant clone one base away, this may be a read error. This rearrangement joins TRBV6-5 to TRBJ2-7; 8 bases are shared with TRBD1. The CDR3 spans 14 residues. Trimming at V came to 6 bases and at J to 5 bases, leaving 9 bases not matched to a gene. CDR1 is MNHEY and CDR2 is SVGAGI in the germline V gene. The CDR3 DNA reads TGTGCCAGCAGCATCCCCGGGACAGGCGACGAGCAGTACTTC. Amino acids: CASSIPGTGDEQYF.

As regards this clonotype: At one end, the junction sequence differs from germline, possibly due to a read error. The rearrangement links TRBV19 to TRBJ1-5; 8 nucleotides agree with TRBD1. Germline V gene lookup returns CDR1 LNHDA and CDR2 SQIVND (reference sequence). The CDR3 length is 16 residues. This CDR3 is CASSSWTGRLWQPRHF. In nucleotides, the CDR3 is TGTGCCAGTAGTTCTTGGACAGGGAGGTTGTGGCAGCCCCGGCATTTT.

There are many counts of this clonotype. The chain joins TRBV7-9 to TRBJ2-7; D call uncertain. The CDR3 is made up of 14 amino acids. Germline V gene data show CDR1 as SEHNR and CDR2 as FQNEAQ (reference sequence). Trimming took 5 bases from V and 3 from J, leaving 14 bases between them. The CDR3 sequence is CASSQDGYSYEQYF. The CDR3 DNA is TGTGCCAGCAGCCAGGACGGGTATAGCTACGAGCAGTACTTC.

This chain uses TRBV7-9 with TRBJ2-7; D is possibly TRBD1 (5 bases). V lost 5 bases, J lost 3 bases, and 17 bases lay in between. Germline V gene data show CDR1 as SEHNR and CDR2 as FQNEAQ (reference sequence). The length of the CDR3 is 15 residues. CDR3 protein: CASSLEAGIGYEQYF. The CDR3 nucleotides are TGTGCCAGCAGCCTTGAGGCAGGGATCGGCTACGAGCAGTACTTC.

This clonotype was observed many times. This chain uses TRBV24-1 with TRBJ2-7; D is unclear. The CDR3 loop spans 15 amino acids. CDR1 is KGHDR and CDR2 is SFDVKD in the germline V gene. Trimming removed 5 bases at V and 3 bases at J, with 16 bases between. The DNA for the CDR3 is TGTGCCACCAGTGCTATAAAGAGGACCAACTACGAGCAGTACTTC. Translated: CATSAIKRTNYEQYF.

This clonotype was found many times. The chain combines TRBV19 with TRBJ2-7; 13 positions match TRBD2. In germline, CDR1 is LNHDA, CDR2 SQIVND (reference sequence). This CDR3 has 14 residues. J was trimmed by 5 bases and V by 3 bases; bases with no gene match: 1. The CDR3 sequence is CASSIGTSGNEQYF. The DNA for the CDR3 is TGTGCCAGTAGTATCGGGACTAGCGGGAACGAGCAGTACTTC.

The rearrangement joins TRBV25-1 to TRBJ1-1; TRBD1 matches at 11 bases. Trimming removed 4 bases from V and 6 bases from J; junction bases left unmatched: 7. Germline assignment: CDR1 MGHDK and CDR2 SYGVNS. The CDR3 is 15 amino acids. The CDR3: CASSVGGTGGPEAFF. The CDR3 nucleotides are TGTGCCAGCAGTGTAGGTGGGACAGGGGGACCTGAAGCTTTCTTT.

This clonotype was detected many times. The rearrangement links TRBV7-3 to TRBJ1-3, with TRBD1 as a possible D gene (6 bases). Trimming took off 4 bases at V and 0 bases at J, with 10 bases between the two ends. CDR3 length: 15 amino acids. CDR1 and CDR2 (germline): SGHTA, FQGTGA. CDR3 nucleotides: TGTGCCAGCAGCTCACAGGGTGGCTCTGGAAACACCATATATTTT. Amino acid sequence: CASSSQGGSGNTIYF.